This TCR beta chain was sequenced for a study of cytotoxic CD8 clonotypes in ibrutinib-treated CLL. The study, taken as a whole, reports: At ibrutinib response, clonality increased, and at progression it declined back toward baseline.

Target depth was 1 in 200,000 to 1 in 1 million T cells, about 10x per clonotype. Sequencing used immunoSEQ multiplex PCR; TCRdb keeps in-frame clones, though not all of them. The data hold roughly 130,000 clones, with 79% observed a single time. The V segment lost 3 bases and the J segment 1 base; nucleotides outside the gene matches: 7. The CDR3 runs 16 residues. Per germline, CDR1 SGHTA and CDR2 FQGNSA. On this clone itself: No antigen is known for it.

This TCR came from a human donor with chronic lymphocytic leukemia. The source material was PBMCs, sampled after 12 months of ibrutinib treatment. This sequence joins TRBV7-2 and TRBJ2-7, with TRBD2 matching over 9 bases. The CDR3 DNA reads as TGTGCCAGCAGCTTGTCTGGACTAGCGTTTTCCTACGAGCAGTACTTC. Its protein is CASSLSGLAFSYEQYF.